The 4 T cell receptor beta chains in this list originate from one sample, sequenced in a study of T cell responses to AZD1222 COVID-19 vaccine (dated by TCRdb to the early 2020s). In light of the paper, this sample's time point label describes: baseline before first vaccination. Library creation used the immunoSEQ multiplex PCR assay. TCRdb carries this immuneACCESS record with in-frame sequences only. Its versions omit some clonotypes, under half of them owing to an unresolved V gene in the studies checked, with the rest unexplained. Present in this sample are tens of thousands of clones, approximately 90% of which were seen just once. 5.2% of the sample is taken by the ten largest. The specimen was peripheral blood, collected on day 0 of AZD1222 vaccination. The source of these receptors is an adult in good health.

The gene calls are TRBV3-1 (or the pseudogene TRBV3-2) and TRBJ1-5; 7 bases are a match to TRBD1. From germline, CDR1 is LGHDT and CDR2 YNNKEL (reference sequence). This CDR3 spans 15 amino acids. Trimming removed 3 bases from V and 4 bases from J; junction bases left unmatched: 6. DNA for the CDR3: TGTGCCAGCAGCCAGCACGGGACAGCTAATCAGCCCCAGCATTTT. Translated: CASSQHGTANQPQHF.

V usage is TRBV28 and J usage is TRBJ1-3; D unresolved. The V and J ends lost 5 bases and 4 bases respectively, with 12 bases between them. The CDR3 loop spans 14 amino acids. The germline gives CDR1 MDHEN, CDR2 SYDVKM. Written as DNA, the CDR3 is TGTGCCAGCAGTCCACACCTCGCGGGAAACACCATATATTTT. It yields the protein CASSPHLAGNTIYF.

J is TRBJ1-1 and V is TRBV28, with 11 positions matching TRBD1. The CDR3 is made up of 15 amino acids. The junction had 6 bases not matched to a gene; V was cut back by 4 bases and J by 5 bases. Germline CDR1 MDHEN, CDR2 SYDVKM. For the CDR3, the DNA is TGTGCCAGCAGTTCCCAGGACAGGGGGCGGACTGAAGCTTTCTTT. Amino acid sequence: CASSSQDRGRTEAFF.

This chain uses TRBV28 with TRBJ1-6, with D hard to call. The CDR3 runs to 14 residues. Germline V gene sequence: CDR1 MDHEN, CDR2 SYDVKM. Trimming removed 6 bases from V and 2 bases from J, with 8 bases in between. The CDR3 here is CASRGGTYNSPLHF. In DNA, the CDR3 is TGTGCCAGCAGAGGAGGGACCTATAATTCACCCCTCCACTTT.